This is a list of T cell receptor beta chains from one sample in a study of CD8 T cell repertoires and HIV-1 epitope variants. The protocol was immunoSEQ multiplex PCR, while the TCRdb copy is restricted to in-frame clones and leaves out a portion. Of under 100,000 clones listed, more than 65% are singletons. Material: uncultured baseline CD8+ T cells from peripheral blood mononuclear cells (PBMCs). The receptors stem from a male donor with HIV. Each CDR3 is given without its conserved first and last residue. Clone size appears in some rows only: once, few, many, or a class for an expanded clone.

clone size,V gene,J gene,CDR3 protein
NA,TRBV5-1,TRBJ2-1,ASSWDLDGEQF
NA,TRBV28,TRBJ2-1,ASSPHEGGVNNEQF
NA,TRBV11-2,TRBJ2-1,ASSLGREGRNEQF
NA,TRBV29-1,TRBJ2-1,SVEPGGGNEQF
NA,TRBV28,TRBJ1-1,ASSNGQGAGNTEAF
NA,TRBV27,TRBJ2-7,ASSPLTSGGLEQY
NA,TRBV4-3,TRBJ2-5,ASSQDPRGETQY
NA,TRBV6-4,TRBJ1-1,ASSETVNTEAF
NA,TRBV19,TRBJ1-1,ASSVDRGVGAF
few,TRBV27,TRBJ1-5,ASSLSFSNQPQH
NA,TRBV28,TRBJ2-1,ASSPPTSGGGEQF
few,TRBV7-9,TRBJ2-1,ASSVGLADDNEQF
once,TRBV29-1,TRBJ2-1,SVGASGSEEQF
once,TRBV4-1,TRBJ2-7,ASSQESGGTGGPYEQY
NA,TRBV7-9,TRBJ1-6,ASSLEGLYNSPLH